The clone carrying this TCR beta chain was seen only once. These data originate in a study of blood T cell repertoires in COVID-19. Study in general: There were acute and convalescent COVID-19 samples, and they came from the United States, Italy and Spain. T cells, B-cell-depleted T cells, or PBMCs supplied cDNA or gDNA.

V gave up 0 bases and J gave up 8 bases, with 14 bases separating them. Germline V CDR1 and CDR2: SGHKS, YYEKEE (reference sequence). CDR3 length: 15 residues. Generated by immunoSEQ multiplex PCR, the TCRdb table keeps only in-frame clones and is missing some. The sample yields over 85,000 clones, more than 75% seen once. This rearrangement joins TRBV5-5 to TRBJ1-4; D is unresolved. The source material was peripheral blood. The TCR originated in a human donor in a cohort sampled during active COVID-19. CDR3 nucleotides: TGTGCCAGCAGCTTGGCCGGGGTCAGCGTGGAAAAACTGTTTTTT. Translation gives CASSLAGVSVEKLFF.